Shown below are 18 T cell receptor beta chains from a single sample sequenced in a study of T cell repertoires in cytomegalovirus infection. MiXCR, applied by TCRdb to the reads, yields one record per CDR3 protein. Of around 450,000 distinct CDR3 sequences in the sample, roughly 31% were seen once. The sample taken for sequencing was PBMCs. The receptors were sampled from a human donor in good health (CMV status not recorded). Some clones in this sample may be carry-over from other donors' samples.

About this clonotype itself: A single base separates this from a much larger clone, so it may be a read error. DNA of the CDR3: TGTGCCAGCAGCTTAGAGGGAACTTTGACTGAAGCTTTCTTT. Its translation is CASSLEGTLTEAFF. The rearrangement links TRBV7-3 to TRBJ1-1; D remains ambiguous. The V and J ends lost 2 bases and 5 bases respectively, with 12 bases between them. In germline, CDR1 is SGHTA, CDR2 FQGTGA. CDR3 length: 14 residues.

As concerns this clonotype: A much more abundant neighbour one base away suggests this may be a read error. The gene calls are TRBV5-6 and TRBJ2-1; TRBD2 agrees at 9 bases. This CDR3 contains 18 residues. V was clipped by 0 bases and J by 2 bases; unmatched bases: 9. CDR1 is SGHDT and CDR2 is YYEEEE in the germline V gene. DNA for the CDR3: TGTGCCAGCAGCTTGGAGATAGCGGGGGCGCAGACCTACAATGAGCAGTTCTTC. Translation gives CASSLEIAGAQTYNEQFF.

The chain links TRBV5-6 to TRBJ1-2, with D possibly matching TRBD1 (5 bases). This CDR3 has 14 residues. The V end lost 4 bases, the J end lost 8 bases, and 18 bases lay between the germline ends. Germline CDR1 SGHDT, CDR2 YYEEEE. This CDR3 reads CASSNVGTVRGYTF. DNA for the CDR3: TGTGCCAGCAGCAACGTGGGGACCGTAAGAGGCTACACCTTC.

J is TRBJ2-7 and V is TRBV18; TRBD1 aligns across 9 bases. V shed 6 bases and J 0 bases; nucleotides not matched to a gene: 3. The CDR3 is 14 residues long. Germline-derived CDR1 and CDR2 are KGHSH and LQKENI. The CDR3 spells CASSGTGHSYEQYF. In DNA, the CDR3 is TGTGCCAGCTCCGGGACAGGGCACTCCTACGAGCAGTACTTC.

The rearrangement links TRBV7-6 to TRBJ2-7, with no clear D. CDR1 SGHVS and CDR2 FNYEAQ come from the germline V gene. Between the trimmed V and J ends, which lost 6 bases and 6 bases, there was a span of 12 bases. There are 12 residues in the CDR3. The CDR3 DNA reads TGTGCCAGCAGGGATGGCGGATCCGAGCAGTACTTC. It yields the protein CASRDGGSEQYF.

This clonotype showed up many times. The chain recombines TRBV4-1 with TRBJ1-1; D is perhaps TRBD1 (6 bases). The V gene lost 3 bases and the J gene lost 4 bases, with 15 bases spanning the gap. CDR1 is MGHRA and CDR2 is YSYEKL in the germline V gene. This CDR3 comprises 15 residues. CDR3 in amino acids: CASSQVQGKGTEAFF. The DNA for the CDR3 is TGCGCCAGCAGCCAGGTACAGGGTAAGGGCACTGAAGCTTTCTTT.

This clonotype was seen a handful of times. This chain links TRBV5-1 with TRBJ1-1; D is uncertain. V lost 4 bases to trimming and J lost 1 base, with 17 bases between them. Germline assignment: CDR1 SGHRS and CDR2 YFSETQ. The CDR3 totals 16 residues. For the CDR3, the DNA is TGCGCCAGCAGCGAAACTGCTACAGTGCCGAACACTGAAGCTTTCTTT. Its translation is CASSETATVPNTEAFF.

This clonotype has a single count. V is TRBV7-9 and J is TRBJ2-5, with TRBD2 matching over 9 bases. V trimming: 4 bases; J trimming: 5 bases; junction bases outside the gene matches: 11. CDR3 length: 16 residues. Germline CDR1 SEHNR, CDR2 FQNEAQ (reference sequence). The CDR3 bases are TGTGCCAGCAGCTACTTTTGCGGGGGGGGCGGGGAGACCCAGTACTTC. Translated, it gives CASSYFCGGGGETQYF.

In this sample, this clonotype turned up a few times. This chain links TRBV7-2 with TRBJ1-3; D is ambiguous. The CDR3 consists of 14 residues. V was shortened by 3 bases and J by 0 bases, with 6 bases between the two germline ends. Germline assignment: CDR1 SGHTA and CDR2 FQGNSA. In nucleotides, the CDR3 is TGTGCCAGCAGCTTCATTACCTCTGGAAACACCATATATTTT. It is translated as CASSFITSGNTIYF.

As regards this clonotype: Since a much larger clone is just one base distant, this may be a read error. V is TRBV12-3 or TRBV12-4 and J is TRBJ2-3; D unresolved. This CDR3 spans 14 amino acids. The CDR3 DNA sequence: TGTGCCAGCAGTAGTTTCTTTAGCACAGAGACGCAGTATTTT. Translating gives CASSSFFSTETQYF.

Concerning this clonotype itself: Without the conserved terminal phenylalanine or tryptophan, this CDR3 likely stems from a read error. The chain employs TRBV7-3 and TRBJ2-1; 9 positions agree with TRBD2. The CDR3 spans 17 residues. The V gene's germline CDR1 is SGHTA and CDR2 FQGTGA. The V segment lost 5 bases and the J segment 6 bases; nucleotides outside the gene matches: 14. CDR3 coding DNA: TGTGCCAGCAGCCCAAGCGGGGGGCGCCCGGGGGGCAATGAGCAGTTCTTA. This sequence encodes CASSPSGGRPGGNEQFL.

In its sample, this clonotype was seen a few times. This sequence joins TRBV7-8 and TRBJ2-5; 9 nucleotides align to TRBD1. The CDR3 runs to 14 residues. Germline lookup yields CDR1 SGHVS and CDR2 FQNEAQ. Unmatched junction bases numbered 2, after V lost 2 bases and J lost 4 bases. The CDR3 DNA reads TGTGCCAGCAGCTTAAGACAGGGGGTAGAGACCCAGTACTTC. As protein: CASSLRQGVETQYF.

For this clonotype: Since a much larger clone is just one base distant, this may be a read error. The chain joins TRBV7-3 to TRBJ2-1, with 7 bases matching TRBD2. CDR1 SGHTA and CDR2 FQGTGA come from the germline V gene. V was clipped by 1 base and J by 3 bases; unmatched bases: 3. The CDR3 has 15 residues. CDR3: CASSLRRGIYNEQFF. CDR3 nucleotide sequence: TGTGCCAGCAGCTTAAGGCGGGGGATCTACAATGAGCAGTTCTTC.

About this clonotype itself: An end of the junction differs from the germline gene, which may be a read error. The chain's CDR3 is CASSASPGVSNQPHHF. For the CDR3, the DNA is TGTGCCAGCAGCGCCTCCCCGGGGGTTAGCAATCAGCCCCACCATTTT. V and J are TRBV9 and TRBJ1-5, with D possibly matching TRBD1 (5 bases). This CDR3 is 16 amino acids long. The germline V gene encodes CDR1 SGDLS and CDR2 YYNGEE.

This clonotype was observed a handful of times. The rearrangement joins TRBV28 to TRBJ2-1, with 9 bases lining up with TRBD1. CDR1 is MDHEN, CDR2 SYDVKM, per germline. The CDR3 covers 15 residues. V was pared by 5 bases and J by 7 bases, with 9 bases of the junction left unmatched. The DNA of the CDR3 is TGTGCCAGCAGTATTCTTGGGACAGGGAGTAATGAGCAGTTCTTC. Protein: CASSILGTGSNEQFF.

This clonotype appeared a few times. The chain links TRBV20-1 to TRBJ1-2; weak D call: TRBD1 (6 bases). Germline CDR1 and CDR2: DFQATT and SNEGSKA (reference sequence). Between the trimmed V and J ends, which lost 2 bases and 10 bases, there was a span of 20 bases. The CDR3 sequence is 14 residues long. DNA for the CDR3: TGCAGTGCTAGACCACCGACAGGTACCTTCGTCTACACCTTC. Translated: CSARPPTGTFVYTF.

The chain recombines TRBV20-1 with TRBJ2-4; 7 bases map to TRBD1. V lost 2 bases, J lost 15 bases, and 10 bases stayed unmatched. This CDR3 region has 12 residues. Germline CDR1 is DFQATT and CDR2 is SNEGSKA (reference sequence). The CDR3 spells CSARPPRDRLYF. In DNA form, the CDR3 reads TGCAGTGCTAGACCCCCCCGGGACAGATTGTACTTC.

The rearrangement links TRBV7-2 to TRBJ2-7; the match to TRBD1 covers 8 bases. CDR1 is SGHTA and CDR2 is FQGNSA in the germline V gene. The CDR3 is 15 amino acids. The junction had 11 bases not matched to a gene; V was cut back by 4 bases and J by 6 bases. DNA for the CDR3: TGTGCCAGCAGCTCCCGACAGGGGATCCGAGGCGAGCAGTACTTC. Protein sequence: CASSSRQGIRGEQYF.